This passage covers 14 T cell receptor beta chains from one sample sequenced in a study of blood T cell repertoires in COVID-19. The table came from immunoSEQ multiplex PCR; TCRdb's copy has only in-frame clones and leaves some out. The sample yields about 140,000 clones, 80% to 90% seen once. Sequenced: PBMCs or T cells enriched from blood (not recorded which). The receptors derive from a woman in her fifties or sixties with acute COVID-19.

The CDR3 DNA reads as TGTGCCAGCAGCTCGGCCGACAGGCGCGGAGAAAAACTGTTTTTT. Amino acids: CASSSADRRGEKLFF. The chain joins TRBV5-8 to TRBJ1-4; maybe TRBD1 (6 bases). This CDR3 comprises 15 residues. Germline CDR1 and CDR2: SGHTS and YDEGEE. V shed 3 bases and J shed 8 bases, with 17 bases lying between them.

The chain is built from TRBV6-5 and TRBJ2-2; TRBD1 might be the D (7 bases). The CDR3 totals 14 residues. Germline V gene sequence: CDR1 MNHEY, CDR2 SVGAGI. Trimming took 7 bases from V and 6 from J, leaving 15 bases between them. CDR3 loop: CASMEGAGSGELFF. The CDR3, as DNA: TGTGCCAGCATGGAGGGGGCCGGATCCGGGGAGCTGTTTTTT.

The chain couples TRBV7-8 to TRBJ1-2; 7 bases fit TRBD1. V was clipped by 2 bases and J by 8 bases; unmatched bases: 17. The CDR3 sequence is 17 residues long. The germline gives CDR1 SGHVS, CDR2 FQNEAQ. CDR3 sequence: CASSLILAQTGREGYTF. CDR3 coding DNA: TGTGCCAGCAGCTTAATCCTCGCTCAGACAGGGCGAGAAGGCTACACCTTC.

V gene TRBV7-9 combines with J gene TRBJ2-2; D perhaps matches TRBD1 (5 bases). The V end lost 1 base, the J end lost 5 bases, and 11 bases lay between the germline ends. Germline CDR1 is SEHNR and CDR2 is FQNEAQ (reference sequence). This CDR3 region has 15 residues. The CDR3 coding sequence is TGTGCCAGCAGCTTAGAGGCAGGGTGGACCGGGGAGCTGTTTTTT. Protein product: CASSLEAGWTGELFF.

This rearrangement joins TRBV5-4 to TRBJ2-1, with 7 bases aligning to TRBD2. Germline V gene lookup returns CDR1 SGHNT and CDR2 YYREEE (reference sequence). Losses at the gene ends were 4 bases for V and 6 bases for J; bases not matched to a gene: 10. The CDR3 runs to 15 residues. The chain's CDR3 is CASSPPLAEGNEQFF. The CDR3 nucleotides are TGTGCCAGCAGCCCACCCCTAGCGGAGGGCAATGAGCAGTTCTTC.

The CDR3 protein is CASRELARWGTDTQYF. The CDR3 DNA reads as TGCGCCAGCAGGGAACTAGCGCGCTGGGGCACAGATACGCAGTATTTT. This chain joins TRBV10-2 and TRBJ2-3; 7 bases are shared with TRBD2. The trim removed 6 bases at V and 1 base at J, leaving 10 bases unmatched. The germline V gene encodes CDR1 WSHSY and CDR2 SAAADI. The CDR3 has 16 amino acids.

This chain connects TRBV11-3 to TRBJ2-2, with 7 bases identical to TRBD1. The CDR3 consists of 15 residues. Germline CDR1 reads SGHNT; CDR2 reads YENEEA. V lost 5 bases to trimming and J lost 5 bases; unmatched junction nucleotides: 8. The CDR3 DNA sequence: TGTGCCAGCAGCGTTTACAGGGGAACAACCGGGGAGCTGTTTTTT. Translated, it gives CASSVYRGTTGELFF.

The J gene is TRBJ2-7, the V gene TRBV2; 8 bases are shared with TRBD1. The V segment lost 9 bases and the J segment 6 bases; nucleotides outside the gene matches: 4. Germline assignment: CDR1 SNHLY and CDR2 FYNNEI. This CDR3 spans 11 amino acids. The CDR3 loop is CASRTGSEQYF. CDR3 DNA sequence: TGTGCCAGTAGGACAGGGAGCGAGCAGTACTTC.

CDR3 bases: TGTGCCAGCAGTTACTCGACAGGGGGGGTTGGAAACACCATATATTTT. It translates to CASSYSTGGVGNTIYF. The genes are TRBV6-5 and TRBJ1-3; 9 bases map to TRBD1. The J segment lost 3 bases and the V segment lost 0 bases, leaving 3 bases of the junction unmatched. CDR1 MNHEY and CDR2 SVGAGI come from the germline V gene. The length of the CDR3 is 16 residues.

This clone appeared a single time. The V call is TRBV25-1, the J call TRBJ1-6; TRBD1 agrees at 10 bases. Germline lookup yields CDR1 MGHDK and CDR2 SYGVNS. The length of the CDR3 is 14 residues. J was trimmed by 9 bases and V by 3 bases; bases with no gene match: 2. The CDR3 nucleotides read TGTGCCAGCAGTGAGGGACAGGGGATTTCACCCCTCCACTTT. Translation gives CASSEGQGISPLHF.

CDR3 bases: TGTGCCAGTAGTACACCACCGGGACAGGGCTACTACAATGAGCAGTTCTTC. Its translation is CASSTPPGQGYYNEQFF. The chain recombines TRBV19 with TRBJ2-1; 9 nucleotides align to TRBD1. The CDR3 runs 17 residues. Germline assignment: CDR1 LNHDA and CDR2 SQIVND (reference sequence). J lost 3 bases, V lost 4 bases, and 10 bases had no gene match.

The V gene is TRBV15, the J gene TRBJ2-5; 7 bases match TRBD2. Germline CDR1 is LNHNV and CDR2 is YYDKDF (reference sequence). V dropped 0 bases and J dropped 2; count of bases not matched to a gene: 15. The CDR3 totals 19 residues. The DNA for the CDR3 is TGTGCCACCAGCAGAGATGTGGTCCCAGGAGAAGCGGGACAAGAGACCCAGTACTTC. As protein: CATSRDVVPGEAGQETQYF. Full variable domain (remainder filled in from reference TRBV15 and TRBJ2-5): DAMVIQNPRYQVTQFGKPVTLSCSQTLNHNVMYWYQQKSSQAPKLLFHYYDKDFNNEADTPDNFQSRRPNTSFCFLDIRSPGLGDTAMYLCATSRDVVPGEAGQETQYFGPGTRLLVL.

V usage is TRBV29-1 and J usage is TRBJ1-2; D is unresolved. V was cut by 7 bases and J by 2 bases, with 8 bases left in between. Germline V gives CDR1 SQVTM, CDR2 ANQGSEA. The CDR3 is 11 amino acids. CDR3 residues: CSAQENYGYTF. The CDR3 DNA follows: TGCAGCGCTCAGGAAAACTATGGCTACACCTTC.

This clone was observed a single time. The rearrangement joins TRBV12-3 or TRBV12-4 to TRBJ1-5; tentative D call: TRBD1 (5 bases). The CDR3 contains 12 residues. Trimming pared 5 bases from V and 5 bases from J, leaving 7 bases between. Written as DNA, the CDR3 is TGTGCCAGCAGTGACAGAGATCAGCCCCAGCATTTT. Encoded protein: CASSDRDQPQHF.